The present TCR beta chain was sequenced within a study of cytomegalovirus exposure and HLA in healthy donors. Study-wide findings and caveats: A later analysis linked a missense DCLRE1C variant to TCR beta V- and J-gene trimming.

The CDR3 length is 11 residues. CDR1 is SEHNR and CDR2 is FQNEAQ in the germline V gene (reference sequence). This clone appeared a single time. Its cognate antigen is unknown. The junction shows a germline mismatch at one end, possibly a read error. Everyone who donated was a healthy bone marrow donor. The study ran its PCR with 60 Vbeta and 13 Jbeta primers. Profiled with immunoSEQ multiplex PCR; TCRdb holds only in-frame clones, not every one. The sample yields 150,000 or so clones, 77% seen once. The sequenced sample was PBMCs. The rearrangement uses TRBV7-9 and TRBJ1-4, with D maybe TRBD1 (5 bases). This TCR was sampled from a male donor in good health and CMV-seronegative. The CDR3 bases are TGTTCCAGCACCTTGGAGGGGCGGCTGTTTTTT. It translates to CSSTLEGRLFF.